The next 9 T cell receptor beta chains were all read from a single sample in a study of blood T cell repertoires in COVID-19. Generated by immunoSEQ multiplex PCR, the TCRdb table keeps only in-frame clones and is missing some. The repertoire holds roughly 330,000 clones, with 86% as singletons. Sequencing input: peripheral blood. The receptors were gathered from a woman aged 45-65 years with acute or convalescent COVID-19.

This clone was seen once. The V call is TRBV28, the J call TRBJ1-1; TRBD1 is a possible D gene (6 bases). Germline-derived CDR1 and CDR2 are MDHEN and SYDVKM. The CDR3 extends over 17 amino acids. V lost 5 bases and J 5 bases, leaving 24 bases between the germline ends. CDR3 sequence: CASSVRPGAGGRTEAFF. The CDR3 nucleotides read TGTGCCAGCAGTGTTCGCCCAGGAGCGGGGGGCAGAACTGAAGCTTTCTTT.

Comments on this clone: Distinct nucleotide sequences in the sample also encode this CDR3. The chain has TRBV9 and TRBJ2-5, with D uncertain. The CDR3 is 12 amino acids. Trimming stripped 0 bases from V and 4 bases from J, with 4 bases between. In germline, CDR1 is SGDLS, CDR2 YYNGEE. The CDR3 nucleotides read TGTGCCAGCAGCGTAGATCTAGAGACCCAGTACTTC. Its translation is CASSVDLETQYF. Using reference TRBV9 and TRBJ2-5 for the parts outside the CDR3, the full variable domain is DSGVTQTPKHLITATGQRVTLRCSPRSGDLSVYWYQQSLDQGLQFLIQYYNGEERAKGNILERFSAQQFPDLHSELNLSSLELGDSALYFCASSVDLETQYFGPGTRLLVL.

The chain couples TRBV5-6 to TRBJ2-1; TRBD2 matches 8 bases. CDR1 and CDR2 (germline): SGHDT, YYEEEE. CDR3 size: 17 residues. Trimming cost V 1 base and J 5 bases; bases outside gene matches: 11. The CDR3 sequence: CASSLFTGTSNNNEQFF. The CDR3 DNA sequence: TGTGCCAGCAGCTTGTTTACCGGGACTAGTAATAACAATGAGCAGTTCTTC.

The rearrangement uses TRBV10-3 and TRBJ1-2, with D possibly TRBD1 on 6 matching bases. Germline CDR1 is ENHRY and CDR2 is SYGVKD. V was cut by 2 bases and J by 6 bases, with 13 bases left in between. CDR3 length: 14 amino acids. CDR3 in amino acids: CAISENRARDGYTF. CDR3 sequence (DNA): TGTGCCATCAGTGAGAACAGGGCTCGGGATGGCTACACCTTC.

V gene TRBV19 combines with J gene TRBJ1-5; unclear D gene. V shed 2 bases and J shed 5 bases, with 7 bases lying between them. The CDR3 runs 13 residues. Germline loops: CDR1 LNHDA, CDR2 SQIVND (reference sequence). The CDR3 reads CASSIFPDQPQHF. The CDR3, as DNA: TGTGCCAGTAGTATATTTCCCGATCAGCCCCAGCATTTT.

This clone was found once. The chain combines TRBV30 with TRBJ2-7; 8 nucleotides match TRBD2. The germline V gene has CDR1 GTSNPN and CDR2 SVGIG (reference sequence). This CDR3 is 14 amino acids long. After removal of 3 bases from V and 3 bases from J, the junction contained 7 bases not matched to a gene. CDR3 protein: CAWSRDSGNYEQYF. The CDR3 coding sequence is TGTGCCTGGAGCAGAGATAGCGGGAACTACGAGCAGTACTTC.

The J gene is TRBJ1-3, the V gene TRBV27; tentative D call: TRBD1 (6 bases). Per germline, CDR1 MNHEY and CDR2 SMNVEV (reference sequence). V lost 4 bases and J 2 bases, leaving 6 bases between the germline ends. CDR3 size: 13 residues. The CDR3 sequence is CASSSGAGNTIYF. CDR3 bases: TGTGCCAGCAGTTCAGGGGCTGGAAACACCATATATTTT.

V is TRBV7-2 and J is TRBJ1-3, with D uncertain. In germline, CDR1 is SGHTA, CDR2 FQGNSA. This CDR3 has 15 residues. V lost 1 base to trimming and J lost 3 bases, with 10 bases between them. The CDR3 sequence is CASSLGGFGGNTIYF. The CDR3 DNA reads as TGTGCCAGCAGCTTAGGAGGGTTCGGTGGAAACACCATATATTTT.

J is TRBJ2-1 and V is TRBV28, with 9 bases fitting TRBD2. The CDR3 is made up of 17 amino acids. Germline CDR1 MDHEN, CDR2 SYDVKM. After removal of 5 bases from V and 0 bases from J, the junction contained 8 bases not matched to a gene. Here the CDR3 DNA reads TGTGCCAGCAGTCCGCCGACTAGCGGATTCTCCTACAATGAGCAGTTCTTC. It encodes CASSPPTSGFSYNEQFF.